This T cell receptor (beta chain) was retrieved from a study of blood T cell repertoires in COVID-19. The protocol was immunoSEQ multiplex PCR, while the TCRdb copy is restricted to in-frame clones and leaves out a portion. The top ten clones hold 1.5% to 2% of a sample with 200,000 to 300,000 clones, 86% of them seen once. CDR1 is MDHEN, CDR2 SYDVKM, per germline. CDR3 length: 15 amino acids. Trimming stripped 4 bases from V and 1 base from J, with 11 bases between. Sequenced sample: peripheral blood. The chain employs TRBV28 and TRBJ1-5; D is perhaps TRBD1 (6 bases). The TCR was taken from a man aged 25-40 years with active or convalescent COVID-19. Written as DNA, the CDR3 is TGTGCCAGCAGTTCAGGGGTCTCGAGCAATCAGCCCCAGCATTTT. Encoded protein: CASSSGVSSNQPQHF.